This T cell receptor (beta chain) is drawn from a study of OX40 agonist ivuxolimab in advanced cancers. Whole-study results and caveats: In general, CD8+ T cells held more expanded clones than CD4+ did, on average.

Data came from immunoSEQ multiplex PCR; TCRdb stores just in-frame clones and leaves some out. The table includes 7,000 or so clones, around 74% detected once. On this clone: The antigen remains unidentified.

Patients with autoimmune history or systemic immunosuppression were excluded. This clonotype was obtained from an adult with an advanced solid tumor such as melanoma, head and neck, liver or kidney cancer. The sequenced sample was CD4+ or CD8+ T cells sorted from blood, obtained in a trial of the OX40 agonist ivuxolimab.

CDR3 amino acids: CASSGQGYSNQPQHF. In nucleotides, the CDR3 is TGTGCCAGCAGCGGTCAGGGGTATAGCAATCAGCCCCAGCATTTT. This chain connects TRBV9 to TRBJ1-5, with TRBD1 as a possible D gene (6 bases). The V gene's germline CDR1 is SGDLS and CDR2 YYNGEE. This CDR3 comprises 15 residues. V lost 3 bases and J lost 0, with 10 bases in between.